One sample yielded the 27 T cell receptor beta chains listed below, sequenced in a study of cytomegalovirus exposure and HLA in healthy donors. Clones were read by immunoSEQ multiplex PCR, and TCRdb kept only the in-frame ones, dropping some. The data contain more than 45,000 clones, 89% of them seen just once; the ten biggest clones take up 15%. What was sequenced was PBMCs. The receptors here all came from a woman aged 18 to 35 in good health and CMV-seronegative.

This sequence joins TRBV7-8 and TRBJ1-5, with TRBD1 as a possible D gene (5 bases). CDR1 and CDR2 from the germline V gene are SGHVS and FQNEAQ. The CDR3 spans 17 residues. V was shortened by 2 bases and J by 4 bases, with 18 bases between the two germline ends. CDR3 residues: CASSLSWQGSENQPQHF. The CDR3 DNA sequence: TGTGCCAGCAGCTTAAGTTGGCAGGGCTCGGAAAATCAGCCCCAGCATTTT.

Concerning this clone itself: The same CDR3 arises from other DNA sequences in this sample as well. V gene TRBV4-3 combines with J gene TRBJ2-7; TRBD2 aligns across 10 bases. The CDR3 has 16 amino acids. From germline, CDR1 is LGHNA and CDR2 YSLEER. Unmatched junction bases numbered 6, after V lost 0 bases and J lost 4 bases. The CDR3 is CASSQDWASGSYEQYF. Here the CDR3 DNA reads TGCGCCAGCAGCCAAGATTGGGCTAGCGGGAGTTACGAGCAGTACTTC.

This chain uses TRBV30 with TRBJ1-1; no firm D call. Trimming left V 4 bases short and J 2 bases short, with 14 bases between. Germline V gene lookup returns CDR1 GTSNPN and CDR2 SVGIG (reference sequence). The CDR3 is 14 residues long. CDR3 sequence reads: CAWTEASYNTEAFF. The CDR3 region has the DNA TGTGCCTGGACAGAGGCAAGTTATAACACTGAAGCTTTCTTT.

The V and J genes are TRBV9 and TRBJ2-3; D gene uncertain. The CDR3 consists of 15 residues. V was pared by 0 bases and J by 4 bases, with 12 bases between. The germline V gene has CDR1 SGDLS and CDR2 YYNGEE. The CDR3 is CASSVGLEFPDTQYF. In nucleotides, the CDR3 is TGTGCCAGCAGCGTAGGTTTAGAATTCCCAGATACGCAGTATTTT.

The chain couples TRBV25-1 to TRBJ2-1, with 10 bases lining up with TRBD2. With V trimmed by 3 bases and J by 7 bases, 9 bases remained unmatched. Per germline, CDR1 MGHDK and CDR2 SYGVNS. CDR3 length: 16 amino acids. CDR3 DNA sequence: TGTGCCAGCAGTGACCCCAGCGGGAGGGCCGGGAATGAGCAGTTCTTC. Its translation is CASSDPSGRAGNEQFF. The entire variable domain, with the rest obtained from reference TRBV25-1 and TRBJ2-1, is as follows: EADIYQTPRYLVIGTGKKITLECSQTMGHDKMYWYQQDPGMELHLIHYSYGVNSTEKGDLSSESTVSRIRTEHFPLTLESARPSHTSQYLCASSDPSGRAGNEQFFGPGTRLTVL.

This chain connects TRBV18 to TRBJ2-5; perhaps TRBD2 as D (6 bases). Germline V lookup: CDR1 KGHSH, CDR2 LQKENI. Trimming cost V 8 bases and J 2 bases, with 12 bases left between them. This CDR3 contains 13 residues. The CDR3 DNA sequence: TGTGCCAGCACGGAGCGGGTTCAAGAGACCCAGTACTTC. Its protein is CASTERVQETQYF.

Turning to this clone: One junction end disagrees with the germline gene, perhaps due to a read error. The rearrangement uses TRBV7-2 and TRBJ2-1; TRBD2 matches 9 bases. The CDR3 consists of 14 residues. Germline CDR1 and CDR2: SGHTA and FQGNSA. CDR3 nucleotide sequence: TGTGCCAGCAGCTTCGGACTAGCGTACAAGGAGCAGTTCTTC. The encoded protein is CASSFGLAYKEQFF.

The chain couples TRBV19 to TRBJ1-1; D possibly corresponds to TRBD1 (6 bases). V was shortened by 2 bases and J by 5 bases, with 9 bases between the two germline ends. CDR1 LNHDA and CDR2 SQIVND come from the germline V gene (reference sequence). This CDR3 spans 13 amino acids. As DNA, the CDR3 is TGTGCCAGTAGTATAACAGGGAAGACTGAAGCTTTCTTT. This translates into CASSITGKTEAFF.

This rearrangement joins TRBV28 to TRBJ1-2; 12 nucleotides match TRBD1. V shed 8 bases, J shed 7 bases, and the junction held 5 bases outside the gene matches. The CDR3 length is 13 residues. Per the germline V gene, CDR1 is MDHEN and CDR2 is SYDVKM. CDR3 region: CASQGQGAGGYTF. The DNA of the CDR3 is TGTGCCAGCCAGGGACAGGGGGCGGGTGGCTACACCTTC.

This sequence joins TRBV19 and TRBJ2-3, with 8 nucleotides matching TRBD2. Germline-derived CDR1 and CDR2 are LNHDA and SQIVND (reference sequence). Unmatched junction bases numbered 5, after V lost 5 bases and J lost 1 base. The CDR3 consists of 15 residues. CDR3 coding DNA: TGTGCCAGTAGTGTCCAAGCGGGAGGCACAGATACGCAGTATTTT. Translated: CASSVQAGGTDTQYF.

The genes are TRBV6-6 and TRBJ2-3; no definite D call. Germline V CDR1 and CDR2: MNHNY, SVGAGI (reference sequence). This CDR3 is 16 amino acids long. V lost 1 base to trimming and J lost 0 bases, with 11 bases between them. CDR3 protein: CASSYLAPFSTDTQYF. CDR3 DNA: TGTGCCAGCAGTTACTTAGCACCCTTCAGCACAGATACGCAGTATTTT.

The chain recombines TRBV9 with TRBJ2-2; 16 bases align to TRBD2. The J segment lost 5 bases and the V segment lost 2 bases, leaving 6 bases of the junction unmatched. The CDR3 is 18 amino acids. Germline V gives CDR1 SGDLS, CDR2 YYNGEE. This CDR3 reads CASSVGTSGGAGTGELFF. The CDR3 region has the DNA TGTGCCAGCAGCGTCGGGACTAGCGGGGGGGCCGGTACCGGGGAGCTGTTTTTT.

The chain joins TRBV28 to TRBJ1-5; a possible D gene is TRBD1 (6 bases). CDR1 is MDHEN and CDR2 is SYDVKM in the germline V gene. Trimming took off 7 bases at V and 2 bases at J, with 15 bases between the two ends. The CDR3 runs to 15 residues. The DNA for the CDR3 is TGTGCCAGCATATCGGGGGGCGCGGGCAATCAGCCCCAGCATTTT. Encoded protein: CASISGGAGNQPQHF.

This CDR3 reads CASSPSGNTYGYTF. The CDR3 DNA reads as TGTGCCAGCAGCCCGTCGGGGAACACCTATGGCTACACCTTC. The chain carries TRBV7-2 and TRBJ1-2, with unresolved D. V was pared by 5 bases and J by 4 bases, with 14 bases between. The CDR3 runs 14 residues. Germline assignment: CDR1 SGHTA and CDR2 FQGNSA. Combining the CDR3 with reference TRBV7-2 and TRBJ1-2 gives the whole variable domain GAGVSQSPSNKVTEKGKDVELRCDPISGHTALYWYRQSLGQGLEFLIYFQGNSAPDKSGLPSDRFSAERTGGSVSTLTIQRTQQEDSAVYLCASSPSGNTYGYTFGSGTRLTVV.

The rearrangement joins TRBV19 to TRBJ2-7; no clear D. The CDR3 covers 13 residues. With 6 bases removed from V and 2 bases from J, the gap between germline ends came to 11 bases. Germline CDR1 reads LNHDA; CDR2 reads SQIVND (reference sequence). The CDR3 sequence is CASSLSSTYEQYF. The CDR3 DNA reads TGTGCCAGTAGCCTATCAAGCACCTACGAGCAGTACTTC.

This chain connects TRBV7-9 to TRBJ1-6, with a tentative D call TRBD1 (5 bases). The V gene's germline CDR1 is SEHNR and CDR2 FQNEAQ (reference sequence). The CDR3 extends over 15 amino acids. V lost 3 bases and J lost 9, with 15 bases in between. Here the CDR3 DNA reads TGTGCCAGCAGCTTCCCTAGGCAGGGAGGTTCACCCCTCCACTTT. This encodes CASSFPRQGGSPLHF.

The chain uses TRBV13 and TRBJ2-7; 8 bases agree with TRBD2. The CDR3 has 16 residues. V was clipped by 0 bases and J by 6 bases; unmatched bases: 10. Germline values: CDR1 PRHDT, CDR2 FYEKMQ (reference sequence). The CDR3 reads CASSLGVGGDPREQYF. The CDR3 DNA reads TGTGCCAGCAGCTTAGGGGTCGGGGGGGACCCCCGCGAGCAGTACTTC.

The chain uses TRBV11-2 and TRBJ2-1; 9 bases align to TRBD1. This CDR3 has 16 residues. With V trimmed by 3 bases and J by 12 bases, 15 bases remained unmatched. Germline CDR1 and CDR2: SGHAT and FQNNGV. The DNA of the CDR3 is TGTGCCAGCAGCTTGAACAGGGGGCTGGGGGACGAGGGGCAGTTCTTC. This encodes CASSLNRGLGDEGQFF.

The V gene is TRBV5-1, the J gene TRBJ2-1, with a possible D match to TRBD1 (7 bases). The CDR3 consists of 20 residues. V was trimmed by 4 bases and J by 2 bases, leaving 28 bases between them. Germline V CDR1 and CDR2: SGHRS, YFSETQ. CDR3 nucleotides: TGCGCCAGCAGCAGCCCAAGGGGGCAGCTAGCGAGCCGACCCTACAATGAGCAGTTCTTC. Protein: CASSSPRGQLASRPYNEQFF.

J is TRBJ1-2 and V is TRBV28; D might be TRBD1 (5 bases). V shed 3 bases and J shed 6 bases, with 14 bases lying between them. The germline gives CDR1 MDHEN, CDR2 SYDVKM. This CDR3 contains 14 residues. The CDR3 is CASSFHRRAHGYTF. DNA of the CDR3: TGTGCCAGCAGTTTTCACAGGAGGGCCCATGGCTACACCTTC.

The chain's CDR3 is CASSAPRGSGANVLTF. CDR3 coding DNA: TGTGCCAGCAGCGCCCCCAGAGGCTCTGGGGCCAACGTCCTGACTTTC. V and J are TRBV28 and TRBJ2-6; D uncertain. The germline CDR1 and CDR2 sequences are MDHEN and SYDVKM. The CDR3 is 16 amino acids. Trimming removed 6 bases at V and 0 bases at J, with 12 bases between.

This chain connects TRBV7-9 to TRBJ2-7, with D tentatively TRBD1 (6 bases). The CDR3 length is 15 residues. CDR1 is SEHNR and CDR2 is FQNEAQ in the germline V gene (reference sequence). V lost 1 base, J lost 6 bases, and 16 bases lay in between. The CDR3 DNA sequence: TGTGCCAGCAGCTTAGGGGCAGGGGAGACCCGCGAGCAGTACTTC. Translation gives CASSLGAGETREQYF.

The CDR3 spells CATSRDWRTGVNTGELFF. As DNA, the CDR3 is TGTGCCACCAGCAGAGATTGGCGGACAGGGGTAAACACCGGGGAGCTGTTTTTT. The chain links TRBV15 to TRBJ2-2, with 9 bases fitting TRBD1. Losses at the gene ends were 0 bases for V and 2 bases for J; bases not matched to a gene: 7. Germline assignment: CDR1 LNHNV and CDR2 YYDKDF (reference sequence). This CDR3 spans 18 amino acids.

The V call is TRBV27, the J call TRBJ2-7; possible D gene TRBD2, 5 bases. The CDR3 covers 15 residues. V shed 6 bases and J shed 0 bases, with 15 bases lying between them. Per the germline V gene, CDR1 is MNHEY and CDR2 is SMNVEV (reference sequence). The chain's CDR3 is CASSPSGLPSYEQYF. In nucleotides, the CDR3 is TGTGCCAGCAGCCCTTCGGGATTACCCTCCTACGAGCAGTACTTC.

The rearrangement uses TRBV18 and TRBJ2-7; D might be TRBD1 (5 bases). The ends were cut back, 5 bases at V and 2 bases at J, with 7 bases in the middle. The CDR3 is 12 residues long. Germline V CDR1 and CDR2: KGHSH, LQKENI. CDR3 coding DNA: TGTGCCAGCTCAACGGACACCTACGAGCAGTACTTC. It encodes CASSTDTYEQYF.

This clone qualifies as medium-sized. The chain uses TRBV5-1 and TRBJ1-2; D is unresolved. V lost 3 bases and J 8 bases, leaving 11 bases between the germline ends. Per the germline V gene, CDR1 is SGHRS and CDR2 is YFSETQ. The CDR3 totals 12 residues. CDR3 DNA sequence: TGCGCCAGCAGCTGGGGAGAAAAGGGCTACACCTTC. Translating gives CASSWGEKGYTF.

This clone showed up just a few times. The chain links TRBV9 to TRBJ2-2; 11 nucleotides line up with TRBD2. The germline CDR1 and CDR2 sequences are SGDLS and YYNGEE. The CDR3 extends over 16 amino acids. V lost 4 bases, J lost 6 bases, and 8 bases stayed unmatched. In DNA, the CDR3 is TGTGCCAGCAGCACTCCTAGCGGGGGGCTCTCCGGGGAGCTGTTTTTT. Residues: CASSTPSGGLSGELFF.